The clone carrying this TCR beta chain was observed once. This record belongs to a study of T cell responses to AZD1222 COVID-19 vaccine. J was trimmed by 2 bases and V by 7 bases; bases with no gene match: 5. Germline CDR1 and CDR2: SQVTM and ANQGSEA. The CDR3 runs 13 residues. Sequenced by immunoSEQ multiplex PCR; TCRdb stores in-frame clones only, minus some. Here the sample spans fewer than 200,000 clones, about 90% being singletons. The sequenced sample was peripheral blood, obtained 28 days after the second AZD1222 dose. The receptor was isolated from an adult who received the AZD1222 COVID-19 vaccine. The chain couples TRBV29-1 to TRBJ1-3; 7 nucleotides align to TRBD1. The CDR3 loop reads CSASTGTGNTIYF. CDR3 in DNA: TGCAGCGCATCGACAGGGACTGGAAACACCATATATTTT.